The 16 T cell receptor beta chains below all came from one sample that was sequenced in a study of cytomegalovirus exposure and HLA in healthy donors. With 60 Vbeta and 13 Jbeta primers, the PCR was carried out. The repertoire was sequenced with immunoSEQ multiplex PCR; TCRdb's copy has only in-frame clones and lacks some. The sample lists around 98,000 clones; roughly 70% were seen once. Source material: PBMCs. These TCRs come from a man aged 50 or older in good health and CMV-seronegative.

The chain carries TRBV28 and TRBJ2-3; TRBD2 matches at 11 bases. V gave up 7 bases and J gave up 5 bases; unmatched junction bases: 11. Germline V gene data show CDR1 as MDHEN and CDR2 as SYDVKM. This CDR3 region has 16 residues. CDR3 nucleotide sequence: TGTGCCAGCACGCCGACTAGCGGGACTCCCTTAGATACGCAGTATTTT. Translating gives CASTPTSGTPLDTQYF. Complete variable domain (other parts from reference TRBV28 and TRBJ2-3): DVKVTQSSRYLVKRTGEKVFLECVQDMDHENMFWYRQDPGLGLRLIYFSYDVKMKEKGDIPEGYSVSREKKERFSLILESASTNQTSMYLCASTPTSGTPLDTQYFGPGTRLTVL.

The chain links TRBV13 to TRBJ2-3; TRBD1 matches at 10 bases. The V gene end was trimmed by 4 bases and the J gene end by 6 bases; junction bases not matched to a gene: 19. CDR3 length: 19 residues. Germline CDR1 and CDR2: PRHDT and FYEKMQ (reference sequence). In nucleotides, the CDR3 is TGTGCCAGCAGCTCTACGGGACAGGGGCCGAAGCACAACTCGGATACGCAGTATTTT. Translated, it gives CASSSTGQGPKHNSDTQYF.

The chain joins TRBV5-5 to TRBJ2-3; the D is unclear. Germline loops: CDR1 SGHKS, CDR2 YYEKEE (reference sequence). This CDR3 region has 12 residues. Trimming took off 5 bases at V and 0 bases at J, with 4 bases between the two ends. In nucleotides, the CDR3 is TGTGCCAGCAGATTAAGCACAGATACGCAGTATTTT. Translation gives CASRLSTDTQYF.

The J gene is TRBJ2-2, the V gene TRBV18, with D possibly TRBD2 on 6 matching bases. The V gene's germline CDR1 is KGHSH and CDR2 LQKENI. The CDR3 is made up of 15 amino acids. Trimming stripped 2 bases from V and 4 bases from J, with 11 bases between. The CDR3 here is CASSPAGLGTGELFF. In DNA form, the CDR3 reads TGTGCCAGCTCACCAGCGGGACTCGGCACCGGGGAGCTGTTTTTT.

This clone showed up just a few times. In nucleotides, the CDR3 is TGTGCCAGCAGTCAGAACTATGGCTACACCTTC. It specifies CASSQNYGYTF. V gene TRBV2 combines with J gene TRBJ1-2, with unresolved D. The CDR3 has 11 residues. Germline V gene lookup returns CDR1 SNHLY and CDR2 FYNNEI. V was cut by 5 bases and J by 2 bases, with 3 bases left in between.

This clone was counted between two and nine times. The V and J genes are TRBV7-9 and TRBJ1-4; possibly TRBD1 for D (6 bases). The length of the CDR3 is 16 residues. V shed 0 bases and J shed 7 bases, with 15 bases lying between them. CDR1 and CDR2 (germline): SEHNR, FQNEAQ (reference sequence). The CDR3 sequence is CASSLALGGAGEKLFF. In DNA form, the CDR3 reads TGTGCCAGCAGCTTAGCGCTTGGGGGCGCAGGTGAAAAACTGTTTTTT.

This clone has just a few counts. Written as DNA, the CDR3 is TGTGCCAGCAGGCTAACTAGCGGGGGGGCCGGTGAGCAGTTCTTC. Translated: CASRLTSGGAGEQFF. This rearrangement joins TRBV2 to TRBJ2-1; 13 nucleotides match TRBD2. In germline, CDR1 is SNHLY, CDR2 FYNNEI. CDR3 size: 15 residues. V trimming: 6 bases; J trimming: 9 bases; junction bases outside the gene matches: 8.

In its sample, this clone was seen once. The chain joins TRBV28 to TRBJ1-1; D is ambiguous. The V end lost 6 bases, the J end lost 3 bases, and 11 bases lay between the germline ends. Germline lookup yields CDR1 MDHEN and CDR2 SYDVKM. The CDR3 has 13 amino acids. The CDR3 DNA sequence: TGTGCCAGCAGCCCCGCGGGCTACACTGAAGCTTTCTTT. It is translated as CASSPAGYTEAFF.

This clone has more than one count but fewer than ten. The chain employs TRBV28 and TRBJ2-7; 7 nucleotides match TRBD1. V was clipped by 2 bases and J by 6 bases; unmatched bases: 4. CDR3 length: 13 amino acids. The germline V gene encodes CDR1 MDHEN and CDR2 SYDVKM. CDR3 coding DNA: TGTGCCAGCAGTTTAGGGACAGCCTCCGAGCAGTACTTC. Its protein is CASSLGTASEQYF.

The CDR3 DNA is TGTGCCAGCAGCCGTACAGGTTACGAGCAGTACTTC. This translates into CASSRTGYEQYF. The chain is built from TRBV5-4 and TRBJ2-7, with D perhaps TRBD1 (5 bases). The CDR3 has 12 residues. With 4 bases removed from V and 4 bases from J, the gap between germline ends came to 9 bases. Germline V gives CDR1 SGHNT, CDR2 YYREEE (reference sequence). The full variable domain, completed using reference TRBV5-4 and TRBJ2-7, is ETGVTQSPTHLIKTRGQQVTLRCSSQSGHNTVSWYQQALGQGPQFIFQYYREEENGRGNFPPRFSGLQFPNYSSELNVNALELDDSALYLCASSRTGYEQYFGPGTRLTVT.

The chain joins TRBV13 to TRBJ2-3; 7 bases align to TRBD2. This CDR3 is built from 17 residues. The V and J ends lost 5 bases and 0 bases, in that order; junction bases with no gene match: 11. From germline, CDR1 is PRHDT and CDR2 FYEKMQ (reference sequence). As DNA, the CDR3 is TGTGCCAGCAGCCTAGCTAGCGGAGCCTCTAGCACAGATACGCAGTATTTT. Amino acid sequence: CASSLASGASSTDTQYF.

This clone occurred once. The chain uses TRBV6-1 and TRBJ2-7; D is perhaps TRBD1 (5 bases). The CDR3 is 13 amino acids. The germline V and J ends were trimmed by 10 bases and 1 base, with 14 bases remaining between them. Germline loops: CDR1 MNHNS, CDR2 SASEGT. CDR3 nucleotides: TGTGCCATTTCCGACAGTTATTCCTACGAGCAGTACTTC. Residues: CAISDSYSYEQYF.

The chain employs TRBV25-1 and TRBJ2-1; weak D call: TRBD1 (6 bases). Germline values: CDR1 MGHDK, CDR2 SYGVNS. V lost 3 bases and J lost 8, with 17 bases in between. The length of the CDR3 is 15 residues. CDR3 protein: CASSDGQSGRDEQFF. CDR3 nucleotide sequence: TGTGCCAGCAGTGATGGACAGTCAGGACGGGATGAGCAGTTCTTC.

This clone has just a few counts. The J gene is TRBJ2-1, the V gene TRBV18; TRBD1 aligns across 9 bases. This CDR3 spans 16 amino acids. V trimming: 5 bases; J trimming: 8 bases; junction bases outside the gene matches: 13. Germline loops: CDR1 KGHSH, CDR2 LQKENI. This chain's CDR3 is CASSALPGQGSDEQFF. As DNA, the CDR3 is TGTGCCAGCTCAGCCCTCCCGGGACAGGGTAGCGATGAGCAGTTCTTC.

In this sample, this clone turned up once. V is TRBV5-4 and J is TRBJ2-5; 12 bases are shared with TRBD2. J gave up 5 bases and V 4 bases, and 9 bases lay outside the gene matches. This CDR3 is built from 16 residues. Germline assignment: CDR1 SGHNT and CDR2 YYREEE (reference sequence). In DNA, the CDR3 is TGTGCCAGCAGCGCTCGACTAGCGGGAGCCCAGGAGACCCAGTACTTC. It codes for CASSARLAGAQETQYF. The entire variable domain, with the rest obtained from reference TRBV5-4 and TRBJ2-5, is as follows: ETGVTQSPTHLIKTRGQQVTLRCSSQSGHNTVSWYQQALGQGPQFIFQYYREEENGRGNFPPRFSGLQFPNYSSELNVNALELDDSALYLCASSARLAGAQETQYFGPGTRLLVL.

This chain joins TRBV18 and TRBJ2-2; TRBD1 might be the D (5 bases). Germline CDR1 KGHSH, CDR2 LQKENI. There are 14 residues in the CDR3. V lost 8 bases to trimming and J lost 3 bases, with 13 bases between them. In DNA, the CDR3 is TGTGCCAGCACCCAGACAGTAGACACCGGGGAGCTGTTTTTT. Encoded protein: CASTQTVDTGELFF. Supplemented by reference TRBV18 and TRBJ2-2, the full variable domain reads NAGVMQNPRHLVRRRGQEARLRCSPMKGHSHVYWYRQLPEEGLKFMVYLQKENIIDESGMPKERFSAEFPKEGPSILRIQQVVRGDSAAYFCASTQTVDTGELFFGEGSRLTVL.